This TCR beta chain was sequenced during a study of shared clonotypes between healthy human individuals. Methods used by the authors: ImmunoSEQ supplied junction-only sequences lacking quality scores, so filtering was different. Measured with immunoSEQ multiplex PCR; TCRdb has only the in-frame clones, and not every one. V and J calls and clone size are copied from that table; D and trimming were computed from the DNA. The table lists about 2.3 million clones, around 90% of them singletons, with around 0.4% in the top ten. Germline V lookup: CDR1 SGHTA, CDR2 FQGNSA. This CDR3 is 17 amino acids long. V lost 4 bases and J 4 bases, leaving 20 bases between the germline ends. This clone has a handful of counts.

The sample comprised naive CD4+ T cells from PBMCs. Regarding subset: CD45RA+ positively selected. The chain carries TRBV7-2 and TRBJ2-1; a possible D gene is TRBD2 (5 bases). This TCR derives from a man younger than 35 in good health. Some clones in this sample may be carry-over from other donors' samples. The CDR3 protein is CASSSLPPGNLYNEQFF. DNA for the CDR3: TGTGCCAGCAGCTCCCTTCCGCCGGGGAACTTATACAATGAGCAGTTCTTC. The complete variable domain, with remaining parts taken from reference TRBV7-2 and TRBJ2-1, reads GAGVSQSPSNKVTEKGKDVELRCDPISGHTALYWYRQSLGQGLEFLIYFQGNSAPDKSGLPSDRFSAERTGGSVSTLTIQRTQQEDSAVYLCASSSLPPGNLYNEQFFGPGTRLTVL.